These T cell receptor beta chains were read from a single sample in a study of T cell repertoires in cytomegalovirus infection. MiXCR, applied by TCRdb to the reads, yields one record per CDR3 protein. Counted here are about 76,000 distinct CDR3 sequences, more than 3.5% occurring once; the ten biggest clones make up under 6%. Specimen: PBMCs. These receptors were collected from a human donor in good health (CMV status not recorded). Some clones in this sample may be carry-over from other donors' samples. The CDR3 runs from the conserved cysteine through the conserved F or W. A D gene is named only where the DNA matches it firmly. Only some rows state a clone size, as once, few, many or a class for expanded clones.

TRBV15	.	many	TRBJ2-5	TGTGCCACCAGCGAGGGCGAGTTTGAGACCCAGTACTTC	CATSEGEFETQYF
TRBV7-6	.	many	TRBJ1-1	TGTGCCAGCAGCTTAGGAGGCGAGAACACTGAAGCTTTCTTT	CASSLGGENTEAFF
TRBV24-1	TRBD2	many	TRBJ2-1	TGTGCCACCAGTGACCCTCGGACTAGCCGATACAATGAGCAGTTCTTC	CATSDPRTSRYNEQFF
TRBV28	TRBD1	many	TRBJ2-4	TGTGCCAGCAGCACAGGGGGCCGAGACATTCAGTACTTC	CASSTGGRDIQYF
TRBV7-2	.	many	TRBJ1-4	TGTGCCAGCAGCATTACGCAGACAACTAATGAAAAACTGTTTTTT	CASSITQTTNEKLFF
TRBV12-3/TRBV12-4	.	many	TRBJ2-7	TGTGCCAGCAAACGACACCAGCCGGGCGAGCAGTACTTC	CASKRHQPGEQYF
TRBV12-3/TRBV12-4	.	many	TRBJ1-2	TGTGCCAGCAGTTTTTATGGGATCTACACCTTC	CASSFYGIYTF
TRBV28	.	many	TRBJ1-2	TGTGCCAGCAGTTTTGGGCAGTACTATGGCTACACCTTC	CASSFGQYYGYTF
TRBV20-1	TRBD2	.	TRBJ2-1	TGCAGTGCTAATCCGGGACTAGCGGGGGGGAGCTCCTACAATGAGCAGTTCTTC	CSANPGLAGGSSYNEQFF
TRBV5-1	.	many	TRBJ1-4	TGCGCCAGCAGCCAGCCGGCCTTAGGGGAAAAACTGTTTTTT	CASSQPALGEKLFF
TRBV7-2	TRBD1	many	TRBJ1-1	TGTGCCAGCAGCTTAGGGAGAACAGGGGTGGGGACTGAAGCTTTCTTT	CASSLGRTGVGTEAFF
TRBV29-1	.	many	TRBJ2-7	TGCAGCGCAAGCGGGACGAGGGGGACCTCCTACGAGCAGTACTTC	CSASGTRGTSYEQYF
TRBV19	TRBD1	many	TRBJ1-4	TGTGCCAGTAGTAACCGGGACAGGAATGAAAAACTGTTTTTT	CASSNRDRNEKLFF
TRBV4-3	.	many	TRBJ1-1	TGCGCCAGCAGCTCATGGACGGCCTCGAACACTGAAGCTTTCTTT	CASSSWTASNTEAFF
TRBV7-8	.	many	TRBJ2-3	TGTGCCAGCAGCTTAAAGACGAGCACAGATACGCAGTATTTT	CASSLKTSTDTQYF
TRBV12-3/TRBV12-4	.	many	TRBJ1-5	TGTGCCAGCAGCGTAACAGGAGGTCTGAGCAATCAGCCCCAGCATTTT	CASSVTGGLSNQPQHF
TRBV12-3/TRBV12-4	TRBD1	few	TRBJ2-7	TGTGCCAGCAGTTTATCGTCCGACAGGGGCTACACTGACTACGAGCAGTACTTC	CASSLSSDRGYTDYEQYF
TRBV6-2/TRBV6-3	.	many	TRBJ1-5	TGTGCCAGCAATCCACTAGGGGGGAGAGCATGGCCCCAGCATTTT	CASNPLGGRAWPQHF
TRBV28	TRBD1	many	TRBJ1-2	TGTGCCAGCAGTCCTGGGGACAGGTCCTATGGCTACACCTTC	CASSPGDRSYGYTF
TRBV6-2/TRBV6-3	.	many	TRBJ1-1	TGTGCCAGCACAGAGGGGATAGAAGCTTTCTTT	CASTEGIEAFF
TRBV4-3	TRBD2	many	TRBJ2-5	TGCGCCAGCAGCCCGGGACTAGCGCAAGAGACCCAGTACTTC	CASSPGLAQETQYF
TRBV6-1	TRBD1	many	TRBJ2-5	TGTGCCAGCAGTGTTGACAGGGAGAGGGAGACCCAGTACTTC	CASSVDRERETQYF
TRBV7-6	.	many	TRBJ1-5	TGTGCCAGCGGGAGCGGGGATGGTCAGCCCCAGCATTTT	CASGSGDGQPQHF
TRBV9	.	many	TRBJ1-6	TGTGCCAGCAGCGGTACCGGGACATATAATTCACCCCTCCACTTT	CASSGTGTYNSPLHF
TRBV12-3/TRBV12-4	.	many	TRBJ2-2	TGTGCCAGCAGTGGGCAGGTGTTCACCGGGGAGCTGTTTTTT	CASSGQVFTGELFF
TRBV30	.	many	TRBJ2-1	TGTGCCTGGAGTAGAGGGGGGGCTTTTGAGCAGTTCTTC	CAWSRGGAFEQFF
TRBV6-1	.	many	TRBJ2-7	TGTGCCAGCAGTTTCACGGGGGACGGTTACGAGCAGTACTTC	CASSFTGDGYEQYF
TRBV7-8	.	many	TRBJ2-3	TGTGCCAGCAGCGTAAGAAGAGGTCGTGAGGATACGCAGTATTTT	CASSVRRGREDTQYF
TRBV7-2	.	many	TRBJ2-3	TGTGCCAGCAGCTTAGTGGGGGGGCCAGATACGCAGTATTTT	CASSLVGGPDTQYF
TRBV7-2	TRBD1	many	TRBJ1-2	TGTGCCAGCAGCCCCAGGATGCAGGGGGCCTGGCGGCGGAATGGCTACACCTTC	CASSPRMQGAWRRNGYTF
TRBV6-2/TRBV6-3	.	many	TRBJ2-7	TGTGCCAGCAGTTACCCACCTCCAGAGCAGTACTTC	CASSYPPPEQYF
TRBV24-1	TRBD1	many	TRBJ2-7	TGTGCCACCACCGGGGACAGCTTTACCTACGAGCAGTACTTC	CATTGDSFTYEQYF
TRBV7-6	.	.	TRBJ2-3	TGTGCCAGCAGCCCTGGACCGGTAGATACGCAGTATTTT	CASSPGPVDTQYF
TRBV6-2/TRBV6-3	.	many	TRBJ1-1	TGTGCCAGCAGTTACCTTGCCAGAAACACTGAAGCTTTCTTT	CASSYLARNTEAFF
TRBV7-2	.	many	TRBJ1-2	TGTGCCAACTCACAGGGCTCCTCGGGGTACACCTTC	CANSQGSSGYTF
TRBV7-9	.	many	TRBJ1-1	TGTGCCAGCAGCTTAGGGCAGGGAACCACTGAAGCTTTCTTT	CASSLGQGTTEAFF
TRBV7-2	.	.	TRBJ1-4	TGTGCCAGCAGCCCCTGGGACGCCGGGCGGGGAAAACTGTTTTTT	CASSPWDAGRGKLFF